Here is one T cell receptor beta chain with its context. This entry is derived from a study of CD8 T cells in Susac syndrome. The RNA input was 0.5 to 1 ug, and it was reverse transcribed with random hexamers. TCRdb independently ran MiXCR on the immunoSEQ multiplex PCR reads; one entry per CDR3 protein. The sample contains some 160,000 distinct CDR3 sequences, around 94% of which appear only once. J lost 0 bases, V lost 4 bases, and 4 bases had no gene match. This CDR3 has 15 amino acids. Germline V gene lookup returns CDR1 MGHDK and CDR2 SYGVNS. What was sequenced was CD4+ T cells from PBMCs. The chain employs TRBV25-1 and TRBJ2-7; TRBD2 matches at 9 bases. This TCR was recovered from a human donor with Susac syndrome. The DNA for the CDR3 is TGTGCCAGCAGTGCTCCTAGCGGGAACTCCTACGAGCAGTACTTC. It translates to CASSAPSGNSYEQYF.